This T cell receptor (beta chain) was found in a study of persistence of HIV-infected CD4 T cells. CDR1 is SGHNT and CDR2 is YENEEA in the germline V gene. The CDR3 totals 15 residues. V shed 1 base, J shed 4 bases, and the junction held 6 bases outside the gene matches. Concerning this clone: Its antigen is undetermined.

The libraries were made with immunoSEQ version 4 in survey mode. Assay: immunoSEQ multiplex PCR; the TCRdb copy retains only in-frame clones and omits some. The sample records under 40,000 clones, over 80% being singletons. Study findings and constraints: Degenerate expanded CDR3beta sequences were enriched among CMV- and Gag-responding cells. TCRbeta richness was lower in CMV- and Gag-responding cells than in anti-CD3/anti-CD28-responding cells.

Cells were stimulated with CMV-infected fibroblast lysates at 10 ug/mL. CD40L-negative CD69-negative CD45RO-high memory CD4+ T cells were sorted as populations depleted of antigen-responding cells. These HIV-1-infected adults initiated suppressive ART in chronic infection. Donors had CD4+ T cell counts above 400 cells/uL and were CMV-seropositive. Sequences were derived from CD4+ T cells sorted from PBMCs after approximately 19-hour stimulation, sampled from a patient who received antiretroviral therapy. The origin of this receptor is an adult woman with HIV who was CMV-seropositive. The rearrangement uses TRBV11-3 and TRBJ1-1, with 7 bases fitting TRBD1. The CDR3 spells CASSLVGQGGTEAFF. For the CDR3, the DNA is TGTGCCAGCAGCTTAGTAGGCCAGGGGGGCACTGAAGCTTTCTTT.